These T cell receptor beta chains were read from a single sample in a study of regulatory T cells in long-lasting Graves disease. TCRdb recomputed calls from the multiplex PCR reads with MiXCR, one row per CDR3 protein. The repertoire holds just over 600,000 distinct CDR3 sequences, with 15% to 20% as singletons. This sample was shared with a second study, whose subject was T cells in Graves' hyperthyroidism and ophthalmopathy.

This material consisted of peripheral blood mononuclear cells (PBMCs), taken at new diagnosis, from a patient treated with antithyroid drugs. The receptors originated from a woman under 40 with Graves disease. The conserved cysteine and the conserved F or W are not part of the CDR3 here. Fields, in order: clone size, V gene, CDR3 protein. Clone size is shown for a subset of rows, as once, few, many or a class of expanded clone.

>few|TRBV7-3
ASSFGGISTDTQY
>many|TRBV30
AWSGKGEQY
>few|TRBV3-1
ASSPRGELASSYNEQF
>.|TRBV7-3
ASSLMALENPEAYEQY
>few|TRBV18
ASSAMGQGAYNEQF
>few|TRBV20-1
SATREDHQETQY
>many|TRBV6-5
ASSYSGTGYNEQF
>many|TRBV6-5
ASSYSSRTSGRLNEQF
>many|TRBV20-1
SASILAAYEQY
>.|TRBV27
ASSPDRVNYGYA
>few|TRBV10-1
ASSDYGSGPDTQY
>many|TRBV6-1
ASNRDSIREQY
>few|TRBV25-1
ASSDYRDYNEQF
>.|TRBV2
ASSDLRARNTGELF
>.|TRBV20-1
SARVAGGPSGELF
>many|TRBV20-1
SARPAGTSGTDTQY
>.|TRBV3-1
ASSLSEGYNEQF
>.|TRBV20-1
SARGPGQANEKLF
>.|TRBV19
ASSHVGRGGSSRSYNEQF
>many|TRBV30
AVAGRTWPGELF
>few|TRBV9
ASSVDGGRSEQY
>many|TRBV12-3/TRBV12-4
AITIVNTEAF
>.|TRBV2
ASSEARLGTSANEKLF
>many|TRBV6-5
ASSYPRTPREETQY
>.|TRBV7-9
ASSLSSGYT
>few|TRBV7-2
ASSLALGNNEQF
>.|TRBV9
ASSAPGTGRNTQY
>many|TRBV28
AAHAGTGFNEQF
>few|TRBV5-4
ASSPGLAGGESYEQY
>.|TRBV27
ASSLLSGLAGGQNADTQY
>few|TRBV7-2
ASSPQGTGGEKLF
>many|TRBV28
ASSTTVSNQPQH
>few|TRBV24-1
ATSGGRFYEQF
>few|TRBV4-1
ASSQLGVMSTGELF
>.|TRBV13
ASSKRGVRGYEQY
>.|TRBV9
ASSFRPTSGPYNEQF
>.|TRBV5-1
ATGQGDVGELF
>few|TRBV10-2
ASSRGTSGNEQF
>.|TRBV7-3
ASSSKDYRETQY
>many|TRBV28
ASSYGTGTYEQY
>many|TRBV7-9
ASSFAAPGAGKLF
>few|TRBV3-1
ASSLHRGPDQPQH
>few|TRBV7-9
ASSRDNLREQY
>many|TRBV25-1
ASSELGKDFNYGYT
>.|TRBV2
ASSRTENPPLH
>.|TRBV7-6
ASSLVRDNEQF
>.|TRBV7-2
ASSSGLAGNSGANVLT
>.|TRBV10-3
AVTSGGTDEQF
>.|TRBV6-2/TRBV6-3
ASSDFSGTGRETQY
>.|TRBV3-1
ASSPTSGRGGHTGELF
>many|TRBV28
ASSFPQVSLYEQY